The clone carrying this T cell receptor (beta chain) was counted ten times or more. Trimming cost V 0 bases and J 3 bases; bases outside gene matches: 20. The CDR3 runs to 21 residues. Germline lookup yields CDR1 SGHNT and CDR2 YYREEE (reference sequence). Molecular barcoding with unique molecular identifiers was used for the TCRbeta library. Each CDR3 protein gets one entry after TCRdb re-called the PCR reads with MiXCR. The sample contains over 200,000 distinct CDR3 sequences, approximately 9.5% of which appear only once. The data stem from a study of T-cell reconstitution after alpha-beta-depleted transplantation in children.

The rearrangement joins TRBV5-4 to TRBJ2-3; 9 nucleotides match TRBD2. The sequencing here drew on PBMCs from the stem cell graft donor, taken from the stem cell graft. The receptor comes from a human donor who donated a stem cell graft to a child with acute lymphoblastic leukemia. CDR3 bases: TGTGCCAGCAGCTTGGTCCCTCCCCGGGGGCGGGGGGGCCTGATGACAGATACGCAGTATTTT. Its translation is CASSLVPPRGRGGLMTDTQYF. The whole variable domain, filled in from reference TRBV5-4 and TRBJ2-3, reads ETGVTQSPTHLIKTRGQQVTLRCSSQSGHNTVSWYQQALGQGPQFIFQYYREEENGRGNFPPRFSGLQFPNYSSELNVNALELDDSALYLCASSLVPPRGRGGLMTDTQYFGPGTRLTVL.